Each of the 21 T cell receptor beta chains below was sequenced from the same sample in a study of shared clonotypes between healthy human individuals. It was CD45RO-negative cells, positively selected for CCR7, that made up naive CD8 cells, with terminally differentiated effector memory CD45RA+ cells excluded. Sequenced by immunoSEQ multiplex PCR; TCRdb stores in-frame clones only, minus some. Of about 2 million clones listed, about 95% are singletons. The sequencing input was naive CD8+ T cells sorted from blood. These receptors all stem from a man between 18 and 35 years old in good health.

This CDR3 reads CASSAITSAETQYF. The CDR3 coding sequence is TGTGCCAGTAGTGCCATTACTAGCGCAGAGACCCAGTACTTC. The chain is built from TRBV19 and TRBJ2-5; 7 nucleotides align to TRBD2. The germline gives CDR1 LNHDA, CDR2 SQIVND (reference sequence). The CDR3 covers 14 residues. The V segment lost 5 bases and the J segment 4 bases; nucleotides outside the gene matches: 7.

The chain joins TRBV7-9 to TRBJ2-1, with 8 bases that match TRBD1. Germline values: CDR1 SEHNR, CDR2 FQNEAQ (reference sequence). The CDR3 sequence is 17 residues long. Unmatched junction bases numbered 5, after V lost 1 base and J lost 0 bases. The CDR3 here is CASSLGDRPSSYNEQFF. In DNA, the CDR3 is TGTGCCAGCAGCTTAGGGGACAGGCCTAGCTCCTACAATGAGCAGTTCTTC.

The chain uses TRBV10-3 and TRBJ2-3; no definite D call. The V gene's germline CDR1 is ENHRY and CDR2 SYGVKD. The CDR3 spans 14 residues. V shed 3 bases and J shed 3 bases, with 10 bases lying between them. The CDR3 protein is CAISDPAGTDTQYF. The DNA for the CDR3 is TGTGCCATCAGTGACCCAGCCGGAACAGATACGCAGTATTTT.

The chain uses TRBV7-6 and TRBJ2-7; possibly TRBD1 or TRBD2 for D (5 bases each). Germline CDR1 SGHVS, CDR2 FNYEAQ. CDR3 length equals 15 residues. The V and J ends lost 5 bases and 10 bases respectively, with 24 bases between them. The CDR3 spells CASSPALGTPSRQYF. The CDR3 DNA reads TGTGCCAGCAGCCCGGCCCTCGGGACCCCGTCCCGACAGTACTTC.

The chain links TRBV28 to TRBJ2-7; D remains ambiguous. V lost 3 bases and J lost 3, with 24 bases in between. The CDR3 totals 18 residues. From germline, CDR1 is MDHEN and CDR2 SYDVKM. In nucleotides, the CDR3 is TGTGCCAGCAGTTTCGGTAGGATGGATGTAGTTCGTAGCTACGAGCAGTACTTC. Protein product: CASSFGRMDVVRSYEQYF.

The CDR3 reads CASSYSSGDRNTEAFF. As DNA, the CDR3 is TGTGCCAGCAGTTACTCCAGTGGGGACAGGAACACTGAAGCTTTCTTT. The rearrangement joins TRBV6-5 to TRBJ1-1; the match to TRBD1 covers 7 bases. The J segment lost 1 base and the V segment lost 0 bases, leaving 5 bases of the junction unmatched. This CDR3 has 16 amino acids. Germline V gene data show CDR1 as MNHEY and CDR2 as SVGAGI.

This sequence joins TRBV6-5 and TRBJ1-5, with D hard to call. Germline V gene data show CDR1 as MNHEY and CDR2 as SVGAGI. Deletions cut 6 bases from V and 8 bases from J, with 14 bases between. The CDR3 covers 13 residues. Here the CDR3 DNA reads TGTGCCAGCAGCCTAACTTGGGGTGAGCCCCAGCATTTT. Its translation: CASSLTWGEPQHF.

For this clone: Being one base from a much bigger clone, this may be a read error. The chain's CDR3 is CASSAEGAGELFF. DNA for the CDR3: TGTGCCAGCAGCGCCGAGGGGGCCGGGGAGCTGTTTTTT. The chain carries TRBV9 and TRBJ2-2; tentative D call: TRBD1 (6 bases). Trimming pared 3 bases from V and 6 bases from J, leaving 9 bases between. CDR3 size: 13 residues. Germline lookup yields CDR1 SGDLS and CDR2 YYNGEE.

The sample holds one count of this clone. This sequence joins TRBV6-1 and TRBJ1-6, with D unresolved. The germline V gene has CDR1 MNHNS and CDR2 SASEGT. V was cut by 8 bases and J by 5 bases, with 10 bases left in between. The CDR3 has 13 amino acids. This CDR3 is CASSGPHNSPLHF. The CDR3 DNA is TGTGCCAGCTCAGGACCCCATAATTCACCCCTCCACTTT.

The V call is TRBV7-2, the J call TRBJ2-1; D perhaps matches TRBD2 (6 bases). Germline V gene sequence: CDR1 SGHTA, CDR2 FQGNSA. This CDR3 comprises 14 residues. Trimming pared 1 base from V and 6 bases from J, leaving 10 bases between. The CDR3 DNA is TGTGCCAGCAGCTTAGGAGGCGGGGCCAATGAGCAGTTCTTC. This translates into CASSLGGGANEQFF.

The rearrangement joins TRBV29-1 to TRBJ1-4; a possible D gene is TRBD1 (5 bases). The CDR3 is made up of 13 amino acids. The germline gives CDR1 SQVTM, CDR2 ANQGSEA. Trimming removed 5 bases from V and 4 bases from J, with 11 bases in between. CDR3 in DNA: TGCAGCGTTACCACAGGTTATAATGAAAAACTGTTTTTT. It translates to CSVTTGYNEKLFF. The whole variable domain, remainder taken from reference TRBV29-1 and TRBJ1-4, is SAVISQKPSRDICQRGTSLTIQCQVDSQVTMMFWYRQQPGQSLTLIATANQGSEATYESGFVIDKFPISRPNLTFSTLTVSNMSPEDSSIYLCSVTTGYNEKLFFGSGTQLSVL.

The genes are TRBV5-8 and TRBJ1-2; TRBD1 matches 8 bases. The CDR3 is made up of 14 amino acids. Germline V gives CDR1 SGHTS, CDR2 YDEGEE. Germline trimming cut 4 bases from V and 3 bases from J; bases unmatched to any gene: 5. CDR3 bases: TGTGCCAGCAGCAAACAGGGGGATCACTATGGCTACACCTTC. It is translated as CASSKQGDHYGYTF.

The chain recombines TRBV9 with TRBJ1-1, with TRBD1 identical over 8 bases. The V segment lost 4 bases and the J segment 2 bases; nucleotides outside the gene matches: 7. Germline CDR1 and CDR2: SGDLS and YYNGEE. The CDR3 contains 15 residues. The DNA for the CDR3 is TGTGCCAGCAGCCCTCGGACAGGGACCAACACTGAAGCTTTCTTT. It codes for CASSPRTGTNTEAFF.

The rearrangement joins TRBV19 to TRBJ2-2; 9 nucleotides align to TRBD2. J was trimmed by 2 bases and V by 10 bases; bases with no gene match: 5. CDR1 is LNHDA and CDR2 is SQIVND in the germline V gene (reference sequence). The CDR3 loop spans 14 amino acids. The CDR3 is CATLSGGNTGELFF. CDR3 DNA: TGTGCCACCCTTAGCGGGGGTAACACCGGGGAGCTGTTTTTT.

The DNA for the CDR3 is TGTGCCAGCGGATATACTAGCGCCAATGAGCAGTTCTTC. Translated, it gives CASGYTSANEQFF. V gene TRBV6-6 combines with J gene TRBJ2-1; 7 bases agree with TRBD2. CDR1 is MNHNY, CDR2 SVGAGI, per germline (reference sequence). The CDR3 length is 13 residues. V shed 8 bases, J shed 6 bases, and the junction held 7 bases outside the gene matches.

Concerning this clone itself: This sample includes further DNA sequences coding for the same CDR3. CDR3: CASSLSPGTPYNEQFF. The CDR3 coding sequence is TGTGCCAGCAGTTTAAGCCCAGGGACCCCCTACAATGAGCAGTTCTTC. J is TRBJ2-1 and V is TRBV27; D may be TRBD1 or TRBD2 (5 bases each). The CDR3 has 16 residues. Trimming removed 2 bases from V and 2 bases from J, with 13 bases in between. In germline, CDR1 is MNHEY, CDR2 SMNVEV (reference sequence).

The gene calls are TRBV19 and TRBJ2-7; the D gene is possibly TRBD2 (5 bases). Germline V gives CDR1 LNHDA, CDR2 SQIVND (reference sequence). The germline V and J ends were trimmed by 5 bases and 3 bases, with 17 bases remaining between them. CDR3 size: 15 residues. The CDR3 nucleotides are TGTGCCAGTAGTCCAGCATTCGGGGAGATCTACGAGCAGTACTTC. Protein: CASSPAFGEIYEQYF.

The rearrangement links TRBV2 to TRBJ2-5; weak D call: TRBD1 (5 bases). This CDR3 spans 17 amino acids. Deletions cut 4 bases from V and 4 bases from J, with 22 bases between. The V gene's germline CDR1 is SNHLY and CDR2 FYNNEI. The DNA for the CDR3 is TGTGCCAGCAGTGGCATCCCCCATTCGACAGCTATAGAGACCCAGTACTTC. Translated: CASSGIPHSTAIETQYF.

V is TRBV28 and J is TRBJ1-1, with D perhaps matching TRBD1 (6 bases). Looked up from germline, CDR1 is MDHEN and CDR2 is SYDVKM. The V gene lost 3 bases and the J gene lost 1 base, with 9 bases spanning the gap. The CDR3 has 14 amino acids. The CDR3 is CASSFLGQNTEAFF. DNA of the CDR3: TGTGCCAGCAGTTTCCTGGGACAGAACACTGAAGCTTTCTTT.

The CDR3 sequence: CASTHSSGGPWAYNEQFF. In DNA form, the CDR3 reads TGTGCCAGCACCCACTCTAGCGGGGGCCCTTGGGCCTACAATGAGCAGTTCTTC. The chain links TRBV7-6 to TRBJ2-1; TRBD2 agrees at 10 bases. Looked up from germline, CDR1 is SGHVS and CDR2 is FNYEAQ. Trimming at V came to 7 bases and at J to 2 bases, leaving 14 bases not matched to a gene. This CDR3 has 18 amino acids.

The chain joins TRBV7-9 to TRBJ2-7, with D possibly TRBD1 on 5 matching bases. V was trimmed by 1 base and J by 4 bases, leaving 11 bases between them. Germline V gives CDR1 SEHNR, CDR2 FQNEAQ (reference sequence). The CDR3 totals 14 residues. This CDR3 is CASSLEGLGYEQYF. Written as DNA, the CDR3 is TGTGCCAGCAGCTTAGAGGGGCTCGGGTACGAGCAGTACTTC.